This paragraph covers one T cell receptor (beta chain) sequence. Its antigen is not yet known. No clone much larger than this one lies a single base away; base qualities are absent. Whole blood was collected in K2EDTA tubes by collaborating institutions according to the institutions' own protocols. For TCRbeta analysis, collaborators shipped samples as frozen whole blood, isolated PBMCs, or DNA extracted from either of those sample types. The immunoSEQ Assay, a bias-controlled multiplex PCR, was used to amplify TCRbeta CDR3 regions from genomic DNA. In the original analysis: The number of nucleated cells in each sample was estimated from the amplification of reference gene primers within the assay. To quantify the absolute abundance of each unique TCRbeta CDR3 rearrangement, sequence reads were collapsed and filtered. For each sample, productive Simpson clonality was calculated as the square root of Simpson's diversity index over productive rearrangements. As stored in TCRdb, this immuneACCESS dataset retains in-frame rearrangements with V and J assigned. A fraction of the clones does not appear; measured against another copy, unresolved V genes explain less than half of the discrepancy, and the remainder lacks a known reason. V, J and clone size are those of that table, while D and trimming were read from the DNA. This sample comprises about 79,000 clones, around 88% of them detected only once. Of the sample, roughly 14% is held by the ten largest clones.

The entry originates in a study of blood T cell repertoires in COVID-19 (dated by TCRdb to the early 2020s). For context, the study as a whole: Samples covering the acute and convalescent phases of COVID-19 were provided by collaborators in the United States, Italy and Spain. The material from the prospective study consisted of cDNA or gDNA derived from T cells, B-cell-depleted T cells, or PBMCs. The dataset comprised deeply sampled blood TCRbeta repertoires from subjects exposed to, actively infected with, or recovered from COVID-19. A freely available public database, intended as a resource for researchers studying the immune response to SARS-CoV-2, is where the repertoires were released. Samples came from the ongoing ImmuneRACE study (first 160 participants) plus 1,254 subjects from 6 global collaborators. A de-identified subject ID, COVID-19 status, age in years and sex were almost always included in the sample metadata. Where available, HLA class I and class II types were taken from metadata supplied by the sample provider and were not determined by assay-based typing. The full study reports these points: Clinical and demographic metadata were provided uncurated, with the amount varying by source and participant.

Between the V and J ends, shortened by 0 bases and 1 base respectively, the junction contains 22 bases. From cysteine to phenylalanine, the CDR3 is 19 amino acids long. Just the 57-base CDR3 DNA is kept, in frame starting at base 1. CDR1 and CDR2, looked up from the germline V gene, are SGDLS and YYNGEE. Sequenced sample: peripheral blood. This chain is built from TRBV9 and TRBJ1-1; TRBD1 might be the D gene, on 6 matching bases. The sequence was collected from a man in his sixties or seventies with active or convalescent COVID-19. The CDR3 amino acid sequence is: CASSVDPLGVGQRNTEAFF. The DNA sequence is TGTGCCAGCAGCGTAGATCCCCTAGGTGTAGGACAGAGGAACACTGAAGCTTTCTTT.